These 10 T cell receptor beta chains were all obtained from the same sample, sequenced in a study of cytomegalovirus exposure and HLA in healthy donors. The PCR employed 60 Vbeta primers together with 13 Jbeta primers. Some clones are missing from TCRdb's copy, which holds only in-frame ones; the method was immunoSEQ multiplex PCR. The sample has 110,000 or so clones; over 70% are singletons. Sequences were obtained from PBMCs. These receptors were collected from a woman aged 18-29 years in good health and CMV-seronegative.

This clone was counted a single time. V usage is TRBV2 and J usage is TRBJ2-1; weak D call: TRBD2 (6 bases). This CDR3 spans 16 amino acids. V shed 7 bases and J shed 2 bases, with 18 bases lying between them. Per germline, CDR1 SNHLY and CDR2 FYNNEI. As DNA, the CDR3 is TGTGCCAGCATCCCCGAGGGCGGGATACCCTACAATGAGCAGTTCTTC. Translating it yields CASIPEGGIPYNEQFF.

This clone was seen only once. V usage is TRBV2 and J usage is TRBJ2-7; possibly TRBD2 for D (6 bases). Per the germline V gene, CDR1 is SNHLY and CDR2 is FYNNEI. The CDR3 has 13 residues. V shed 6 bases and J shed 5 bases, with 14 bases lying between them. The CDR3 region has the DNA TGTGCCAGCAGGGCCCGGGGGTCGGACGAGCAGTACTTC. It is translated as CASRARGSDEQYF.

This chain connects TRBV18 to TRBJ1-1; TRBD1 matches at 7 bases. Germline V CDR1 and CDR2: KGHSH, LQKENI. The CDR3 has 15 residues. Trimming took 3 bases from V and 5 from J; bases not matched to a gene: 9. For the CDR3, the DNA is TGTGCCAGCTCACCCTCCGGAGGGGGCCGGACTGAAGCTTTCTTT. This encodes CASSPSGGGRTEAFF.

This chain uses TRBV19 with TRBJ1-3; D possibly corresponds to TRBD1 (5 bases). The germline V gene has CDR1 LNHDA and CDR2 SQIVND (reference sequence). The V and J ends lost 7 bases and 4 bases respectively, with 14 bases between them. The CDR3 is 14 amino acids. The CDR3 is CASTLRQGGNTIYF. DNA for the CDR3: TGTGCCAGTACCCTGCGGCAGGGAGGAAACACCATATATTTT.

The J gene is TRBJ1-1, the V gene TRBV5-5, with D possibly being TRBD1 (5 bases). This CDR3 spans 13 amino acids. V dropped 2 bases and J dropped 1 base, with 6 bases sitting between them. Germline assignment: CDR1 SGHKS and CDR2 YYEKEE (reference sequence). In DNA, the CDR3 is TGTGCCAGCAGCTTCGGGGGGAACACTGAAGCTTTCTTT. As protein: CASSFGGNTEAFF.

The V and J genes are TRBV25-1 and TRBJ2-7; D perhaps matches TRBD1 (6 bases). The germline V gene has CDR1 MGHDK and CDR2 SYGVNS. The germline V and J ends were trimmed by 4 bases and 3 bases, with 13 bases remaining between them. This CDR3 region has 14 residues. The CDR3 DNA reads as TGTGCCAGCAGTGCCATTGGACAGATCTACGAGCAGTACTTC. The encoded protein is CASSAIGQIYEQYF.

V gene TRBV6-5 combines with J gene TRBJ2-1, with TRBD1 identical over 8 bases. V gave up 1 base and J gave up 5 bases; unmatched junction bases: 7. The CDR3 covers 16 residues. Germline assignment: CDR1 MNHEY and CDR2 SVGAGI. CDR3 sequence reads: CASSYLVQGANNEQFF. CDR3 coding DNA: TGTGCCAGCAGTTACTTGGTCCAGGGGGCGAACAATGAGCAGTTCTTC.

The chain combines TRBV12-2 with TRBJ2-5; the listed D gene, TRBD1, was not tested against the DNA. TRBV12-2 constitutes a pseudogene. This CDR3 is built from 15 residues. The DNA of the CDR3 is TGTGCAAGTCGCTTAGCGGACAGGGTCCAAGAGACCCAGTACTTC. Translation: CASRLADRVQETQYF.

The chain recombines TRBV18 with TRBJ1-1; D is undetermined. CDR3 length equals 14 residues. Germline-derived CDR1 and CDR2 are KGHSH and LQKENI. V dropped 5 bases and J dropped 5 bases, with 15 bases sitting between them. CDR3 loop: CASSARTSRTEAFF. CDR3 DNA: TGTGCCAGCTCAGCCCGTACGAGTCGGACTGAAGCTTTCTTT.

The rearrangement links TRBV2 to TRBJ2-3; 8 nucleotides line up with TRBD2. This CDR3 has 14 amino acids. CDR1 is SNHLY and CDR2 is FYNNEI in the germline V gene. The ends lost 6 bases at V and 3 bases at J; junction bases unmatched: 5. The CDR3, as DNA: TGTGCCAGCAGCGCGGGACTAGGGACAGATACGCAGTATTTT. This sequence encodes CASSAGLGTDTQYF. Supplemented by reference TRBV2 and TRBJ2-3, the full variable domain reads EPEVTQTPSHQVTQMGQEVILRCVPISNHLYFYWYRQILGQKVEFLVSFYNNEISEKSEIFDDQFSVERPDGSNFTLKIRSTKLEDSAMYFCASSAGLGTDTQYFGPGTRLTVL.